The 8 T cell receptor beta chains reported below all come from one sample, sequenced in a study of vaccination and CD4 T cells after COVID-19. Described treatment: roughly 11-day PBMC culture with coronavirus spike peptide pools or control peptides (ViraFEST assay). No antigen is known for these receptors. The Oncomine TCR Beta short-read assay generated sequence data from the DNA of cultured CD4+ T cells. TCRdb itself ran the PCR reads through MiXCR, one entry per CDR3 protein. The sample lists about 14,000 distinct CDR3 sequences, around 53% occurring once. Sequenced input: CD4+ T cells from blood, cultured in vitro. These receptors were obtained from a human donor who had recovered from COVID-19.

This clonotype has a handful of counts. The rearrangement uses TRBV5-4 and TRBJ2-2; possible D gene TRBD2, 5 bases. Germline assignment: CDR1 SGHNT and CDR2 YYREEE (reference sequence). Trimming removed 1 base at V and 8 bases at J, with 12 bases between. The length of the CDR3 is 14 residues. CDR3 loop: CASSLTRGSGELFF. CDR3 in DNA: TGTGCCAGCAGCTTGACTAGAGGATCAGGGGAGCTGTTTTTT.

V gene TRBV20-1 combines with J gene TRBJ2-2; no clear D gene. Germline CDR1 and CDR2: DFQATT and SNEGSKA (reference sequence). Trimming removed 6 bases at V and 4 bases at J, with 18 bases between. The CDR3 has 15 residues. The CDR3 loop is CSAPQATRGTGELFF. In nucleotides, the CDR3 is TGCAGTGCGCCCCAGGCGACTCGCGGCACCGGGGAGCTGTTTTTT.

This chain links TRBV20-1 with TRBJ2-6; D may be TRBD2 (5 bases). Trimming removed 2 bases at V and 4 bases at J, with 12 bases between. This CDR3 has 15 amino acids. Germline-derived CDR1 and CDR2 are DFQATT and SNEGSKA (reference sequence). CDR3 coding DNA: TGCAGTGCTAGACCCACGGGAACCGGGGCCAACGTCCTGACTTTC. Protein sequence: CSARPTGTGANVLTF.

This chain links TRBV20-1 with TRBJ1-5; D is uncertain. The germline gives CDR1 DFQATT, CDR2 SNEGSKA (reference sequence). This CDR3 comprises 15 residues. V gave up 7 bases and J gave up 1 base, with 17 bases separating them. For the CDR3, the DNA is TGCAGTGTTAGTTTAGGAGACCTAAGCAATCAGCCCCAGCATTTT. This encodes CSVSLGDLSNQPQHF.

This clonotype was seen only a few times. The chain links TRBV20-1 to TRBJ2-3, with D perhaps given as TRBD1 or TRBD2 (5 bases each). V lost 3 bases and J 11 bases, leaving 12 bases between the germline ends. This CDR3 comprises 11 residues. CDR1 and CDR2 (germline): DFQATT, SNEGSKA (reference sequence). The CDR3 nucleotides read TGCAGTGCTAGTGGGACCGACCTGCAGTATTTT. This sequence encodes CSASGTDLQYF.

This clonotype was seen more than once but under ten times. J is TRBJ1-6 and V is TRBV19; no clear D. Germline-derived CDR1 and CDR2 are LNHDA and SQIVND (reference sequence). The V end was cut by 7 bases, the J end by 10 bases, with 17 bases between. The CDR3 consists of 14 residues. Written as DNA, the CDR3 is TGTGCCAGTACCCCCCAGCCGGGCTCCTCACCCCTCCACTTT. Its translation is CASTPQPGSSPLHF.

The CDR3 loop is CSARQGGGNTEAFF. The CDR3 DNA is TGCAGTGCTAGACAAGGGGGCGGTAACACTGAAGCTTTCTTT. The chain carries TRBV20-1 and TRBJ1-1; 7 bases match TRBD1. Germline V gene lookup returns CDR1 DFQATT and CDR2 SNEGSKA (reference sequence). The trim removed 2 bases at V and 2 bases at J, leaving 5 bases unmatched. This CDR3 contains 14 residues.

The chain couples TRBV20-1 to TRBJ2-2, with D unresolved. Germline values: CDR1 DFQATT, CDR2 SNEGSKA (reference sequence). The CDR3 contains 11 residues. V gave up 6 bases and J gave up 2 bases, with 4 bases separating them. CDR3: CSATNTGELFF. Written as DNA, the CDR3 is TGCAGTGCCACCAACACCGGGGAGCTGTTTTTT.